One sample yielded the 7 T cell receptor beta chains listed below, sequenced in a study of regulatory and conventional T cells in RAG deficiency. Measured with immunoSEQ multiplex PCR; TCRdb has only the in-frame clones, and not every one. In the table there are 25,000 to 35,000 clones, about 90% of which are singletons. The sample was also linked to a second study, of regulatory T cells. According to that study: The PCR used 52 TRBV and 13 TRBJ primers.

Sequenced material: CD8+ T cells sorted from blood. These TCRs come from a human donor in good health.

The chain couples TRBV6-6 to TRBJ1-4; D is unresolved. Per germline, CDR1 MNHNY and CDR2 SVGAGI (reference sequence). This CDR3 is 14 amino acids long. V was cut by 7 bases and J by 2 bases, with 11 bases left in between. CDR3 bases: TGTGCCAGCACCCTTACCGGGACTAATGAAAAACTGTTTTTT. Its translation is CASTLTGTNEKLFF.

The chain couples TRBV27 to TRBJ2-3; TRBD1 matches 9 bases. V lost 5 bases to trimming and J lost 6 bases; unmatched junction nucleotides: 6. CDR1 and CDR2 from the germline V gene are MNHEY and SMNVEV (reference sequence). The CDR3 contains 14 residues. The DNA for the CDR3 is TGTGCCAGCAGTAAGGACAGGGGAGGGGATACGCAGTATTTT. Encoded protein: CASSKDRGGDTQYF.

The chain employs TRBV27 and TRBJ1-3; D is undetermined. The V end lost 8 bases, the J end lost 3 bases, and 8 bases lay between the germline ends. In germline, CDR1 is MNHEY, CDR2 SMNVEV (reference sequence). This CDR3 region has 12 residues. Here the CDR3 DNA reads TGTGCCAGCGGGCCAGGTGGAAACACCATATATTTT. It encodes CASGPGGNTIYF.

The V call is TRBV5-3, the J call TRBJ2-5, with TRBD2 identical over 9 bases. TRBV5-3 counts as an open reading frame of uncertain function. The ends lost 3 bases at V and 3 bases at J; junction bases unmatched: 6. The CDR3 is made up of 15 amino acids. CDR3 protein: CARSYPTSGKETQYF. The DNA for the CDR3 is TGTGCCAGAAGCTACCCGACTAGCGGCAAAGAGACCCAGTACTTC.

The rearrangement uses TRBV7-9 and TRBJ2-5; 8 bases are a match to TRBD2. The J call could be wrong; TRBJ2-7 is a better fit for the DNA end. Germline V gene sequence: CDR1 SEHNR, CDR2 FQNEAQ (reference sequence). The CDR3 runs to 15 residues. The CDR3 loop reads CASSLDGAGVHEQYF. Here the CDR3 DNA reads TGTGCCAGCAGCTTAGACGGAGCGGGAGTCCACGAGCAGTACTTC.

In this sample, this clone turned up a few times. This chain connects TRBV7-3 to TRBJ2-3, with 8 nucleotides matching TRBD2. This CDR3 is 15 amino acids long. Germline V gene data show CDR1 as SGHTA and CDR2 as FQGTGA. Trimming cost V 5 bases and J 4 bases; bases outside gene matches: 8. The CDR3 nucleotides read TGTGCCAGCAGCCTCACTAGCGGCTCGGCAGATACGCAGTATTTT. Translating gives CASSLTSGSADTQYF.

The genes are TRBV6-1 and TRBJ2-7; 8 positions match TRBD2. Germline V gene data show CDR1 as MNHNS and CDR2 as SASEGT. The CDR3 contains 15 residues. J gave up 2 bases and V 6 bases, and 9 bases lay outside the gene matches. The CDR3 DNA is TGTGCCAGCAGGGAAACTAGCGGTGAAACCTACGAGCAGTACTTC. It encodes CASRETSGETYEQYF.